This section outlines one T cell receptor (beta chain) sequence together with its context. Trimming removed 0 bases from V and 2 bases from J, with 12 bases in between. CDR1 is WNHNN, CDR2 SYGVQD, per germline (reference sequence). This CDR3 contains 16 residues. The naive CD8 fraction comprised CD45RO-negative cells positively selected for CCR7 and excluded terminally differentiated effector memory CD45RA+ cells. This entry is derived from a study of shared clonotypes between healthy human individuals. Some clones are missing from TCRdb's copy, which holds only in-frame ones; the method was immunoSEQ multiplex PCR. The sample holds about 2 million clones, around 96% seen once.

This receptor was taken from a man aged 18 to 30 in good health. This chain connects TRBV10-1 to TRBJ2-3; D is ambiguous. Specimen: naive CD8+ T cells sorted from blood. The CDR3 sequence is CASSESISSFTDTQYF. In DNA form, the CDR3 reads TGCGCCAGCAGTGAGTCGATTAGCTCCTTCACAGATACGCAGTATTTT.